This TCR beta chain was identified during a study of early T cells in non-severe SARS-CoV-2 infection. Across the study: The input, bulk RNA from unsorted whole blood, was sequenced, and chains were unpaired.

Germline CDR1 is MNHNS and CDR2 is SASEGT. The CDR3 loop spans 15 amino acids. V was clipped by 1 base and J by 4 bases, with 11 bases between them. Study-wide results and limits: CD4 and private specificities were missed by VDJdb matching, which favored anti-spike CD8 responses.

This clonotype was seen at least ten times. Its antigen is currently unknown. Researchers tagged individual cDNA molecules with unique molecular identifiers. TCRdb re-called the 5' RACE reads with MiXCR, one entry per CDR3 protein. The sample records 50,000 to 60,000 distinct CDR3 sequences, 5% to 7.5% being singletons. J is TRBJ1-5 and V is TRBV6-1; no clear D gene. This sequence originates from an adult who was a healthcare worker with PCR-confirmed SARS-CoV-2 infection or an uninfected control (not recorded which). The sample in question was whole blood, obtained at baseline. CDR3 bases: TGTGCCAGCAGTGAAGTATTGGGCAGTAATCAGCCCCAGCATTTT. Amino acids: CASSEVLGSNQPQHF.